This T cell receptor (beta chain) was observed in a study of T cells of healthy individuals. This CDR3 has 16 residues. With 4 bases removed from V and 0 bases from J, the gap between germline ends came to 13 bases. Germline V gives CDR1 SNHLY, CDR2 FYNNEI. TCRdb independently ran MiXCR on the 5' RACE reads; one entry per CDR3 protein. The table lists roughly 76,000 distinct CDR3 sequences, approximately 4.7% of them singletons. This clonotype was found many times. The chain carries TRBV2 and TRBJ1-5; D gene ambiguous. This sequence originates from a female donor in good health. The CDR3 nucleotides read TGTGCCAGCAGTGTCCGCCCCGGCGGTAGCAATCAGCCCCAGCATTTT. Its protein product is CASSVRPGGSNQPQHF.